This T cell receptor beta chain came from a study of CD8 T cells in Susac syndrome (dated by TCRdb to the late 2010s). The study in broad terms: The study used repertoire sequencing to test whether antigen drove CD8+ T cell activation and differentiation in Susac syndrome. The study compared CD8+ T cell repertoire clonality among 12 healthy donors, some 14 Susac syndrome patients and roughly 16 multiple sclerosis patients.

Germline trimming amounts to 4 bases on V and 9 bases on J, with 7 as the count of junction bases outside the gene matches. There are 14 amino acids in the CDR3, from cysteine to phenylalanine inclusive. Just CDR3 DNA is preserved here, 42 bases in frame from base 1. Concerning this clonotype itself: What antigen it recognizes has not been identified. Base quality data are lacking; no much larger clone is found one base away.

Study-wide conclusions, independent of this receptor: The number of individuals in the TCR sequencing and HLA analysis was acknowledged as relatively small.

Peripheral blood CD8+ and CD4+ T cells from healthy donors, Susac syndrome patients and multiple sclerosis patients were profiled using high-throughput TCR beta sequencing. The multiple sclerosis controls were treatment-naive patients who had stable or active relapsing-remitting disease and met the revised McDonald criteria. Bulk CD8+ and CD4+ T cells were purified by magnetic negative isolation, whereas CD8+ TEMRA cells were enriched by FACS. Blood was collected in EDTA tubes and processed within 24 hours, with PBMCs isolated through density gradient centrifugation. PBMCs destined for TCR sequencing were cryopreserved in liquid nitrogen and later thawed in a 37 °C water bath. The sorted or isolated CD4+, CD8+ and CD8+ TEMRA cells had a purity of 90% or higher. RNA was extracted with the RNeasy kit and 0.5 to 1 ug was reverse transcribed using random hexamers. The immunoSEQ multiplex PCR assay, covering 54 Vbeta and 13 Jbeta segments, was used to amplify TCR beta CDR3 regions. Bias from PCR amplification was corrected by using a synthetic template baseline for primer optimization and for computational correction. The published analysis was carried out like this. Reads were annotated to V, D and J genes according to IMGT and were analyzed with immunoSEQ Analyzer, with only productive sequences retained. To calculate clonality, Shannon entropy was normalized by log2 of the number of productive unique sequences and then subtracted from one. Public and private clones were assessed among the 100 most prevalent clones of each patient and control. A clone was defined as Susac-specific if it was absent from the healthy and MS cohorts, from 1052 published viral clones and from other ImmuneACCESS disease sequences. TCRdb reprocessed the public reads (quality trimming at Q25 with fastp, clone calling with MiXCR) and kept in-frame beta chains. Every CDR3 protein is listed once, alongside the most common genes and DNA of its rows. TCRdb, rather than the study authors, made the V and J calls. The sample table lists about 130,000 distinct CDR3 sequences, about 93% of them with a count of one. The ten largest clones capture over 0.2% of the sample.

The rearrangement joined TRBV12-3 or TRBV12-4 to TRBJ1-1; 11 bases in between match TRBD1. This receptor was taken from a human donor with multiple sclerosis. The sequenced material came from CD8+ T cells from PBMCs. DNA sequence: TGTGCCAGCAGTTCCGGGACAGGGGGACCTAAAGCTTTCTTT. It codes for CASSSGTGGPKAFF.